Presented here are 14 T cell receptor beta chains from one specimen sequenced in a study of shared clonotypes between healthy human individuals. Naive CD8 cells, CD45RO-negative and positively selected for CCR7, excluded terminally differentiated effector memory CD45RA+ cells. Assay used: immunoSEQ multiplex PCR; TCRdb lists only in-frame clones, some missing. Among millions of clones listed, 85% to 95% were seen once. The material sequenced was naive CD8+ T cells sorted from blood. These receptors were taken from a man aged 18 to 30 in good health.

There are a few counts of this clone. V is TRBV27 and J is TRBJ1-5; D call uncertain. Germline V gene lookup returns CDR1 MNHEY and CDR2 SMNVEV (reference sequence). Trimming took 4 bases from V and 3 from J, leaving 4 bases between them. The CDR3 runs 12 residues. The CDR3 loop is CASSSPNQPQHF. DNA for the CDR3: TGTGCCAGCAGTTCCCCCAATCAGCCCCAGCATTTT.

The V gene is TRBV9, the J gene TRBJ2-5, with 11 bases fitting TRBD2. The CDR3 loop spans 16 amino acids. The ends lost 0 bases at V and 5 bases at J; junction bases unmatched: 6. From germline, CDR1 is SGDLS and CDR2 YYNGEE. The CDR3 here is CASSVVSSGGLETQYF. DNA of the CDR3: TGTGCCAGCAGCGTAGTCTCTAGCGGGGGGTTGGAGACCCAGTACTTC.

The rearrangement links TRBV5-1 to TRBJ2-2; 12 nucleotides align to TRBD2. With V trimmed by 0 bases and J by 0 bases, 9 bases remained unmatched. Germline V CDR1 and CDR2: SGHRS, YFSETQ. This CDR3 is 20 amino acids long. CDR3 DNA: TGCGCCAGCAGCTTGGGACTAGCGGGAGTTCCCTACGCGAACACCGGGGAGCTGTTTTTT. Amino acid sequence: CASSLGLAGVPYANTGELFF.

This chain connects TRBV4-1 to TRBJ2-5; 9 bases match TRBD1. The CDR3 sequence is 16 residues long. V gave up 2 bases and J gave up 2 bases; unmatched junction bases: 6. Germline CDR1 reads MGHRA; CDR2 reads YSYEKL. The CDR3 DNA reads TGCGCCAGCAGCCAAACTCCGGGACAGGGACAAGAGACCCAGTACTTC. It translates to CASSQTPGQGQETQYF.

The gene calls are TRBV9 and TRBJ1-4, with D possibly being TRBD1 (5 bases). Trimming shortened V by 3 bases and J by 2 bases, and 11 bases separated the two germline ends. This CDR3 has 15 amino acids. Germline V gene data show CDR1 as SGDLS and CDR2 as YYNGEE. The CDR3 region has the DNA TGTGCCAGCAGCGCCAGGGTGGGGACTAATGAAAAACTGTTTTTT. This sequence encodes CASSARVGTNEKLFF.

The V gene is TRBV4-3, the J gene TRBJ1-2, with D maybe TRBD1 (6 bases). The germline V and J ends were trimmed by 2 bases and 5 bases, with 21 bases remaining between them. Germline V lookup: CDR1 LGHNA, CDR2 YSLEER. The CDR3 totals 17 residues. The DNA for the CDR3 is TGCGCCAGCAGCCAATGGAGGCAGAAGGGGGACTTATATGGCTACACCTTC. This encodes CASSQWRQKGDLYGYTF.

The CDR3 DNA is TGTGCCAGCAGCCCGACAACCTTGGGCACTGAAGCTTTCTTT. As protein: CASSPTTLGTEAFF. This sequence joins TRBV9 and TRBJ1-1; D is unclear. Between the trimmed V and J ends, which lost 4 bases and 4 bases, there was a span of 14 bases. In germline, CDR1 is SGDLS, CDR2 YYNGEE. This CDR3 region has 14 residues. The full variable domain, completed using reference TRBV9 and TRBJ1-1, is DSGVTQTPKHLITATGQRVTLRCSPRSGDLSVYWYQQSLDQGLQFLIQYYNGEERAKGNILERFSAQQFPDLHSELNLSSLELGDSALYFCASSPTTLGTEAFFGQGTRLTVV.

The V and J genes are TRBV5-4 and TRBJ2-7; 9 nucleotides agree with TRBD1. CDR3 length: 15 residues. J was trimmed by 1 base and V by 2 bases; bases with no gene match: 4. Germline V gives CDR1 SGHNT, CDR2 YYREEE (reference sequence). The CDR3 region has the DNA TGTGCCAGCAGCTTTGGACAGGGGATGTCCTACGAGCAGTACTTC. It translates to CASSFGQGMSYEQYF.

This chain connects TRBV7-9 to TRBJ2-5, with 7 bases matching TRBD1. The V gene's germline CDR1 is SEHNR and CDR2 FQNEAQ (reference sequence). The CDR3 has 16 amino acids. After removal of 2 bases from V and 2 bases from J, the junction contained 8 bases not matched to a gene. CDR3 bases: TGTGCCAGCAGCTTAAGACCCGGGACAGAGCAAGAGACCCAGTACTTC. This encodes CASSLRPGTEQETQYF.

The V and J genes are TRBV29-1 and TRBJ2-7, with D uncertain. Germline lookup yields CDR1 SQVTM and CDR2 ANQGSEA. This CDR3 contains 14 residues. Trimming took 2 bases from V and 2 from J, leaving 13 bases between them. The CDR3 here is CSVEFSGLPYEQYF. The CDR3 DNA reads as TGCAGCGTTGAATTCTCAGGCCTGCCCTACGAGCAGTACTTC.

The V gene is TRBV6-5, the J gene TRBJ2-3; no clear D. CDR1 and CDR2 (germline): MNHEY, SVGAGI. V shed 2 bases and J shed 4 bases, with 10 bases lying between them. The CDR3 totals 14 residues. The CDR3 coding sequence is TGTGCCAGCAGTTACACCTCAGTGGCAGATACGCAGTATTTT. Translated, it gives CASSYTSVADTQYF.

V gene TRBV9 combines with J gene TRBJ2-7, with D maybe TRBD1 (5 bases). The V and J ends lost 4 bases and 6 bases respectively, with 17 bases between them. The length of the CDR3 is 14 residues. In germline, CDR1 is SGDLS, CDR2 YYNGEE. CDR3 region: CASSLGPQGAEQYF. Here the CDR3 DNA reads TGTGCCAGCAGCTTAGGCCCCCAGGGTGCCGAGCAGTACTTC.

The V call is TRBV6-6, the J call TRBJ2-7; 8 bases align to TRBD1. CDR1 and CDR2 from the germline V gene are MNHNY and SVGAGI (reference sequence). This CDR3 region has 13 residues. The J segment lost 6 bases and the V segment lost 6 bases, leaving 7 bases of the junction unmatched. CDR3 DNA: TGTGCCAGCAGCTCGGACAGGGTGAGCGAGCAGTACTTC. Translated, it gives CASSSDRVSEQYF.

Here the CDR3 DNA reads TGTGCCAGCAGTTACTCGGGGCCTGCCGGCTACACCTTC. Residues: CASSYSGPAGYTF. The chain couples TRBV6-6 to TRBJ1-2, with D possibly TRBD1 on 5 matching bases. Trimming took 0 bases from V and 8 from J, leaving 10 bases between them. The CDR3 covers 13 residues. The V gene's germline CDR1 is MNHNY and CDR2 SVGAGI (reference sequence).